These 15 T cell receptor beta chains were sequenced from one sample in a study of blood T cell repertoires in COVID-19. TCRdb keeps only in-frame clones here, not all; method: immunoSEQ multiplex PCR. The table shows 200,000 to 250,000 clones, with around four fifths occurring only once. The specimen was peripheral blood. Receptors originate from a woman of 80 years or more with active or convalescent COVID-19.

The J gene is TRBJ2-1, the V gene TRBV18; 15 bases are a match to TRBD2. The CDR3 runs 16 residues. Germline CDR1 reads KGHSH; CDR2 reads LQKENI. Unmatched junction bases numbered 7, after V lost 4 bases and J lost 9 bases. The CDR3 is CASSQRGLAGGSEQFF. The DNA for the CDR3 is TGTGCCAGCTCACAACGAGGACTAGCGGGAGGGAGTGAGCAGTTCTTC.

The chain uses TRBV11-3 and TRBJ2-7; D is ambiguous. This CDR3 spans 13 amino acids. Germline V gene data show CDR1 as SGHNT and CDR2 as YENEEA. With 0 bases removed from V and 6 bases from J, the gap between germline ends came to 9 bases. The CDR3 region has the DNA TGTGCCAGCAGCTTAGATACCCCAGGCGAGCAGTACTTC. Its protein product is CASSLDTPGEQYF. The full variable domain, with the rest looked up from reference TRBV11-3 and TRBJ2-7, is EAGVVQSPRYKIIEKKQPVAFWCNPISGHNTLYWYLQNLGQGPELLIRYENEEAVDDSQLPKDRFSAERLKGVDSTLKIQPAELGDSAVYLCASSLDTPGEQYFGPGTRLTVT.

CDR3 sequence (DNA): TGTGCCAGCGCTAGGTCCGGGACTGGATACAATGAGCAGTTCTTC. Translated, it gives CASARSGTGYNEQFF. V usage is TRBV11-2 and J usage is TRBJ2-1, with D perhaps matching TRBD2 (6 bases). Per the germline V gene, CDR1 is SGHAT and CDR2 is FQNNGV. This CDR3 spans 15 amino acids. Trimming stripped 8 bases from V and 4 bases from J, with 18 bases between.

This clone has more than one count but fewer than ten. The chain uses TRBV6-5 and TRBJ2-7; TRBD2 might be the D (5 bases). V dropped 2 bases and J dropped 3 bases, with 14 bases sitting between them. The CDR3 runs to 15 residues. Germline V gene data show CDR1 as MNHEY and CDR2 as SVGAGI. The CDR3 region has the DNA TGTGCCAGCAGTTACACGCGGACTGCGAGCTACGAGCAGTACTTC. Protein sequence: CASSYTRTASYEQYF.

In this sample, this clone turned up once. This CDR3 is CATSRDGDRNYGYTF. As DNA, the CDR3 is TGTGCCACCAGCAGAGATGGAGACCGTAACTATGGCTACACCTTC. This chain uses TRBV15 with TRBJ1-2; the D is unclear. Germline CDR1 and CDR2: LNHNV and YYDKDF (reference sequence). V was cut by 0 bases and J by 1 base, with 9 bases left in between. This CDR3 region has 15 residues.

The J gene is TRBJ1-2, the V gene TRBV25-1; 7 bases align to TRBD1. This CDR3 is built from 14 residues. Per germline, CDR1 MGHDK and CDR2 SYGVNS. Trimming took 3 bases from V and 6 from J; bases not matched to a gene: 7. The DNA of the CDR3 is TGTGCCAGCAGTGATACTATGGGACAGCATGGCTACACCTTC. Amino acids: CASSDTMGQHGYTF.

This rearrangement joins TRBV11-2 to TRBJ2-4; TRBD1 is a possible D gene (5 bases). This CDR3 region has 17 residues. The V gene's germline CDR1 is SGHAT and CDR2 FQNNGV. Between the trimmed V and J ends, which lost 1 base and 0 bases, there was a span of 13 bases. CDR3 in amino acids: CASSLAPGILAKNIQYF. CDR3 nucleotide sequence: TGTGCCAGCAGCTTAGCCCCAGGGATACTAGCCAAAAACATTCAGTACTTC.

The V and J genes are TRBV21-1 and TRBJ1-5; TRBD1 was called by the table and not checked on the DNA. TRBV21-1 is a recognized pseudogene. The CDR3 runs to 19 residues. CDR3 DNA sequence: TGTGCCAGCTTCCCTAATGCAGGTCTCCCGAACAGGGGCGGTCAGCCCCAGCATTTT. This gives the protein CASFPNAGLPNRGGQPQHF.

The J gene is TRBJ1-1, the V gene TRBV27, with 11 nucleotides matching TRBD1. Germline-derived CDR1 and CDR2 are MNHEY and SMNVEV (reference sequence). The CDR3 contains 15 residues. V gave up 1 base and J gave up 5 bases; unmatched junction bases: 3. This CDR3 reads CASSLWTGGGTEAFF. CDR3 nucleotide sequence: TGTGCCAGCAGTTTATGGACAGGGGGCGGGACTGAAGCTTTCTTT.

This chain links TRBV6-2 or TRBV6-3 with TRBJ1-2; no definite D call. The germline V gene has CDR1 MNHEY and CDR2 SVGEGT. Between the trimmed V and J ends, which lost 5 bases and 5 bases, there was a span of 9 bases. This CDR3 contains 12 residues. CDR3 DNA: TGTGCCAGCAGTCAGGTGAAGTATGGCTACACCTTC. Translation gives CASSQVKYGYTF.

The chain is built from TRBV4-2 and TRBJ2-7; D is undetermined. CDR1 is LGHNA and CDR2 is YNFKEQ in the germline V gene. The CDR3 consists of 15 residues. V was clipped by 0 bases and J by 6 bases, with 15 bases between them. The CDR3 here is CASSQEVTPWAEQYF. DNA for the CDR3: TGTGCCAGCAGCCAAGAGGTAACTCCTTGGGCCGAGCAGTACTTC.

The rearrangement uses TRBV9 and TRBJ2-7; possible D gene TRBD2, 6 bases. V shed 2 bases and J shed 0 bases, with 12 bases lying between them. There are 15 residues in the CDR3. Germline V CDR1 and CDR2: SGDLS, YYNGEE. The CDR3 reads CASSVSSGSSYEQYF. The CDR3 DNA is TGTGCCAGCAGCGTTAGTAGCGGAAGCTCCTACGAGCAGTACTTC.

The chain joins TRBV7-2 to TRBJ1-2, with unresolved D. Germline V gene lookup returns CDR1 SGHTA and CDR2 FQGNSA. The CDR3 consists of 14 residues. V was shortened by 1 base and J by 3 bases, with 9 bases between the two germline ends. The CDR3 DNA reads TGTGCCAGCAGCTTAGACGGGGTCGACTATGGCTACACCTTC. Amino acid sequence: CASSLDGVDYGYTF.

The rearrangement joins TRBV19 to TRBJ2-1; TRBD1 matches 10 bases. Germline V gene lookup returns CDR1 LNHDA and CDR2 SQIVND (reference sequence). The CDR3 extends over 13 amino acids. V dropped 9 bases and J dropped 4; count of bases not matched to a gene: 3. The CDR3 DNA reads as TGTGCCAGCAGGGACAGGGGATACAATGAGCAGTTCTTC. It specifies CASRDRGYNEQFF.

The J gene is TRBJ2-3, the V gene TRBV27; no reliable D call. CDR3 size: 16 residues. From germline, CDR1 is MNHEY and CDR2 SMNVEV (reference sequence). V gave up 5 bases and J gave up 7 bases, with 22 bases separating them. DNA of the CDR3: TGTGCCAGCAGTCCCACCCCCGCGATACCCACTTATACGCAGTATTTT. Its translation is CASSPTPAIPTYTQYF.